A single sample gave rise to the 20 T cell receptor beta chains below, sequenced in a study of regulatory T cells in long-lasting Graves disease. Indicated time point: newly diagnosed GD, antithyroid drugs for less than 3 months. Following extraction of RNA from PBMCs, that RNA was used to make the TCR library. The authors built TCR beta libraries using iRepertoire HTBI primers and Arm-PCR of CDR3 regions. TCRdb ran MiXCR on the multiplex PCR reads and lists one entry per CDR3 protein. The repertoire includes more than 300,000 distinct CDR3 sequences, 15% to 19% of them detected once, and 22% sits in the top ten. Specimen: peripheral blood mononuclear cells (PBMCs), collected at new diagnosis, from a patient treated with antithyroid drugs. The receptors originated from a female donor with Graves disease.

V gene TRBV25-1 combines with J gene TRBJ2-3; D possibly corresponds to TRBD2 (5 bases). Germline values: CDR1 MGHDK, CDR2 SYGVNS. The CDR3 runs 13 residues. V lost 8 bases and J lost 2, with 11 bases in between. The CDR3 bases are TGTGCCAGCCCTCCGGGATCCACAGATACGCAGTATTTT. Amino acid sequence: CASPPGSTDTQYF.

This clonotype has at least ten counts. At one of its ends the junction is not consistent with the germline gene, which may arise from a read error. The chain joins TRBV7-7 to TRBJ2-5; 14 bases match TRBD2. The CDR3 runs 17 residues. The germline CDR1 and CDR2 sequences are SSHAT and FNYEAQ (reference sequence). The CDR3 loop reads CASSLAGLAGVGETQYF. In DNA form, the CDR3 reads TGTGCTAGCAGCTTAGCGGGACTAGCGGGAGTCGGAGAGACCCAGTACTTC.

This clonotype showed up many times. This chain joins TRBV3-1 and TRBJ1-2; D might be TRBD1 (6 bases). V was shortened by 1 base and J by 3 bases, with 9 bases between the two germline ends. The CDR3 is made up of 14 amino acids. Germline-derived CDR1 and CDR2 are LGHDT and YNNKEL (reference sequence). The CDR3 sequence: CASSQVTGDYGYTF. The CDR3 bases are TGTGCCAGCAGCCAAGTGACAGGAGACTATGGCTACACCTTC.

CDR3 DNA: TGTGCCAGCAGCCAAAGGACAGGGGGCCGTCAGCCCCAGCATTTT. This codes for CASSQRTGGRQPQHF. The chain is built from TRBV28 and TRBJ1-5, with 11 bases matching TRBD1. V lost 6 bases, J lost 6 bases, and 7 bases stayed unmatched. The germline V gene has CDR1 MDHEN and CDR2 SYDVKM. The CDR3 is 15 amino acids.

The V and J genes are TRBV29-1 and TRBJ2-3; TRBD2 agrees at 13 bases. The CDR3 is 15 amino acids. Looked up from germline, CDR1 is SQVTM and CDR2 is ANQGSEA. The V and J ends lost 7 bases and 5 bases, in that order; junction bases with no gene match: 9. CDR3 in amino acids: CSGILAGGPGDTQYF. The CDR3 region has the DNA TGCAGCGGCATACTAGCGGGAGGGCCGGGAGATACGCAGTATTTT.

This clonotype appeared a few times. The J gene is TRBJ1-1, the V gene TRBV29-1; D not resolved. Trimming stripped 6 bases from V and 2 bases from J, with 13 bases between. The CDR3 has 13 residues. From germline, CDR1 is SQVTM and CDR2 ANQGSEA. The CDR3 region is CSVVVVKNTEAFF. DNA for the CDR3: TGCAGCGTAGTAGTGGTTAAAAACACTGAAGCTTTCTTT.

V is TRBV19 and J is TRBJ1-1, with D unclear. The length of the CDR3 is 13 residues. Per germline, CDR1 LNHDA and CDR2 SQIVND (reference sequence). The V end lost 5 bases, the J end lost 4 bases, and 11 bases lay between the germline ends. CDR3 bases: TGTGCCAGTAGTGGGCGGGGTCCCACTGAAGCTTTCTTT. Residues: CASSGRGPTEAFF.

This clonotype was found many times. The J gene is TRBJ2-2, the V gene TRBV7-9; D unclear. Deletions cut 2 bases from V and 5 bases from J, with 21 bases between. The CDR3 is made up of 18 amino acids. Looked up from germline, CDR1 is SEHNR and CDR2 is FQNEAQ (reference sequence). The CDR3 region has the DNA TGTGCCAGCAGCTTACCACCGGACGCCCCCGGGCATACCGGGGAGCTGTTTTTT. It yields the protein CASSLPPDAPGHTGELFF.

This chain links TRBV11-2 with TRBJ2-1; D is unresolved. The germline V gene encodes CDR1 SGHAT and CDR2 FQNNGV. The CDR3 has 13 residues. Trimming took 0 bases from V and 8 from J, leaving 8 bases between them. CDR3 loop: CASSLDQAHEQFF. In DNA form, the CDR3 reads TGTGCCAGCAGCTTAGATCAAGCGCATGAGCAGTTCTTC. Variable domain in full (rest from reference TRBV11-2 and TRBJ2-1): EAGVAQSPRYKIIEKRQSVAFWCNPISGHATLYWYQQILGQGPKLLIQFQNNGVVDDSQLPKDRFSAERLKGVDSTLKIQPAKLEDSAVYLCASSLDQAHEQFFGPGTRLTVL.

This clonotype was observed many times. CDR3 nucleotide sequence: TGTGCCAGCAGCCGGCCGGGACTAGCGGGAGGGCCAGGAGATACGCAGTATTTT. It is translated as CASSRPGLAGGPGDTQYF. The chain joins TRBV6-1 to TRBJ2-3; 16 bases are a match to TRBD2. This CDR3 region has 18 residues. CDR1 MNHNS and CDR2 SASEGT come from the germline V gene. V shed 6 bases and J 5 bases; nucleotides not matched to a gene: 11.

This clonotype came up many times. The rearrangement links TRBV7-8 to TRBJ2-7; 10 nucleotides match TRBD1. Unmatched junction bases numbered 3, after V lost 4 bases and J lost 3 bases. The CDR3 is 14 residues long. Germline CDR1 reads SGHVS; CDR2 reads FQNEAQ. DNA for the CDR3: TGTGCCAGCAGCTCGGGACAGGGGAACTACGAGCAGTACTTC. This gives the protein CASSSGQGNYEQYF.

This clonotype was counted many times. This rearrangement joins TRBV27 to TRBJ1-1; TRBD1 matches at 7 bases. The CDR3 is made up of 17 amino acids. Germline V lookup: CDR1 MNHEY, CDR2 SMNVEV (reference sequence). J gave up 7 bases and V 3 bases, and 17 bases lay outside the gene matches. In DNA form, the CDR3 reads TGTGCCAGCAGTTTGTCCTCGGACAGGCAGAGAGATTATGAAGCTTTCTTT. Translated, it gives CASSLSSDRQRDYEAFF.

This clonotype has at least ten counts. The chain is built from TRBV2 and TRBJ2-1, with TRBD1 as a possible D gene (5 bases). V lost 5 bases to trimming and J lost 0 bases, with 14 bases between them. This CDR3 is 16 amino acids long. Germline V gene lookup returns CDR1 SNHLY and CDR2 FYNNEI. CDR3 protein: CASSFGRQSSYNEQFF. The CDR3 bases are TGTGCCAGCAGTTTTGGTAGACAGAGCTCCTACAATGAGCAGTTCTTC.

The chain couples TRBV20-1 to TRBJ2-7; TRBD2 is a possible D gene (5 bases). V lost 5 bases to trimming and J lost 0 bases, with 14 bases between them. The V gene's germline CDR1 is DFQATT and CDR2 SNEGSKA (reference sequence). CDR3 length: 14 amino acids. The CDR3 coding sequence is TGCAGTGCTTGGAGCGGCCGGAACTCCTACGAGCAGTACTTC. Residues: CSAWSGRNSYEQYF.

The chain employs TRBV10-2 and TRBJ1-1; 8 bases are shared with TRBD1. V was pared by 4 bases and J by 5 bases, with 6 bases of the junction left unmatched. The CDR3 totals 14 residues. The germline CDR1 and CDR2 sequences are WSHSY and SAAADI. CDR3 in amino acids: CASSGAGGRTEAFF. The CDR3 DNA reads TGCGCCAGCAGTGGAGCAGGGGGCAGGACTGAAGCTTTCTTT.

This clonotype was counted many times. V gene TRBV7-2 combines with J gene TRBJ1-2; D not certain. The CDR3 contains 13 residues. CDR1 and CDR2 (germline): SGHTA, FQGNSA. V was cut by 4 bases and J by 3 bases, with 9 bases left in between. CDR3 sequence reads: CASSYHRDYGYTF. For the CDR3, the DNA is TGTGCCAGCAGCTACCATAGAGACTATGGCTACACCTTC.

This clonotype has only a few counts. The chain has TRBV10-2 and TRBJ2-1; D uncertain. The V end was cut by 0 bases, the J end by 3 bases, with 6 bases between. The CDR3 has 14 residues. From germline, CDR1 is WSHSY and CDR2 SAAADI. The CDR3 reads CASSESYGYNEQFF. The DNA of the CDR3 is TGCGCCAGCAGTGAGTCTTACGGCTACAATGAGCAGTTCTTC.

This clonotype has at least ten counts. CDR3 bases: TGTGCCAGCATGACATTGTACCAAGAGACCCAGTACTTC. Translated: CASMTLYQETQYF. The rearrangement uses TRBV11-2 and TRBJ2-5; D gene uncertain. The CDR3 spans 13 residues. V lost 7 bases and J lost 0, with 9 bases in between. Germline V gene sequence: CDR1 SGHAT, CDR2 FQNNGV.

This clonotype was picked up many times. The chain has TRBV19 and TRBJ1-1; D gene ambiguous. CDR1 and CDR2 (germline): LNHDA, SQIVND (reference sequence). This CDR3 contains 15 residues. With 7 bases removed from V and 11 bases from J, the gap between germline ends came to 26 bases. The CDR3 protein is CASKTRASPGFVAFF. The CDR3 region has the DNA TGTGCCAGTAAGACTCGGGCCTCTCCTGGGTTCGTGGCTTTCTTT.

This clonotype was recorded many times. The chain employs TRBV7-9 and TRBJ1-2; 7 nucleotides line up with TRBD1. The V segment lost 3 bases and the J segment 6 bases; nucleotides outside the gene matches: 10. Germline CDR1 SEHNR, CDR2 FQNEAQ (reference sequence). The CDR3 contains 15 residues. The CDR3 nucleotides read TGTGCCAGCAGCTTGGGGGTTCGACAGGGCGATGGCTACACCTTC. Residues: CASSLGVRQGDGYTF.